This entry is about one TCR beta chain. Its specificity is unknown. Germline V gene sequence: CDR1 PRHDT, CDR2 FYEKMQ (reference sequence). This CDR3 region has 15 residues. V was clipped by 6 bases and J by 4 bases; unmatched bases: 10. The data were taken from a study of metastatic and nonmetastatic thyroid tumors. In the study overall: Repertoires from blood and tumor or nodule tissue of malignant and benign thyroid patients were compared. General study points: The reported finding was significantly higher TCR beta diversity in malignant thyroid tumors relative to benign nodules, in blood and tumor.

Study processing details: Building a distant-metastasis classifier for papillary thyroid cancer drew on CDR3 differences across clinicopathological groups. With MiXCR, TCRdb reprocessed the PCR reads. These V and J calls rely on TCRdb rather than the paper's analysis. Of around 20,000 clones in the sample, more than 20% are singletons; the top ten hold over 70%. Among the patients, none had received any treatment before thyroid surgery. The sequenced sample was blood. This clonotype was obtained from a male donor with papillary thyroid cancer or a benign thyroid nodule (not recorded which). Some clones in this sample may be carry-over from other donors' samples. J is TRBJ1-1 and V is TRBV13; 8 nucleotides agree with TRBD1. The CDR3 loop reads CASSLMTGVTTEAFF. Written as DNA, the CDR3 is TGTGCCAGCAGTCTCATGACAGGGGTAACCACTGAAGCTTTCTTT.